These T cell receptor beta chains were read from a single sample in a study of blood T cell repertoires in COVID-19. The repertoire was sequenced with immunoSEQ multiplex PCR; TCRdb's copy has only in-frame clones and lacks some. Of roughly 200,000 clones listed, 65% to 80% are singletons. Sequences were obtained from peripheral blood. These receptors all stem from a man in his fifties or sixties who had recovered from COVID-19. Each CDR3 is given with its conserved first and last residue.

V gene	J gene	CDR3 protein
TRBV7-3	TRBJ2-3	CASSPSGLAAQGTQYF
TRBV28	TRBJ2-3	CASSSPRSTTDTQYF
TRBV4-1	TRBJ2-5	CASSQLQGRQAETQYF
TRBV13	TRBJ2-1	CASSQRLAGGMGSYNEQFF
TRBV6-5	TRBJ1-2	CASNKPGGGIGGYTF
TRBV28	TRBJ2-7	CASSPQTGHFSYEQYF
TRBV27	TRBJ1-2	CASSLRGSLGYGYTF
TRBV29-1	TRBJ2-5	CSVPGQTQETQYF
TRBV7-3	TRBJ2-7	CASSLLSGLGQYF
TRBV6-5	TRBJ2-5	CASSYSAGGNQETQYF
TRBV7-6	TRBJ1-6	CASSLVSRGGNSPLHF
TRBV10-3	TRBJ1-4	CAISEGGMTTNEKLFF
TRBV18	TRBJ1-6	CASSPSSDRRSPLHF
TRBV7-9	TRBJ2-3	CASSFSGGVDTQYF